This TCR beta chain was profiled in a study of cytomegalovirus exposure and HLA in healthy donors. The PCR ran on 60 Vbeta and 13 Jbeta primers. TCRdb keeps only in-frame clones here, not all; method: immunoSEQ multiplex PCR. In the table there are about 170,000 clones, 78% of which are singletons. Despite likely unrecorded immune exposures, the donors were nominally healthy at the time of sampling. This CDR3 is built from 15 residues. Trimming at V came to 7 bases and at J to 3 bases, leaving 7 bases not matched to a gene. CDR1 and CDR2 from the germline V gene are LNHDA and SQIVND (reference sequence). Points on this clone: The antigen remains unidentified.

Study-wide points: V- and J-gene trimming of TCR beta was linked (in a later analysis) to a missense DCLRE1C variant. What a later analysis reportedly showed was that an Asian-associated ancestry cluster had fewer N-insertions than the approximately 720-donor mean.

This sequence joins TRBV19 and TRBJ1-5; 9 positions agree with TRBD1. The source material was PBMCs. This TCR came from a woman between 50 and 59 years old in good health and CMV-seropositive. Here the CDR3 reads CASKGQGQLNQPQHF. Here the CDR3 DNA reads TGTGCCAGTAAGGGACAGGGTCAACTCAATCAGCCCCAGCATTTT. Using reference TRBV19 and TRBJ1-5 for the parts outside the CDR3, the full variable domain is DGGITQSPKYLFRKEGQNVTLSCEQNLNHDAMYWYRQDPGQGLRLIYYSQIVNDFQKGDIAEGYSVSREKKESFPLTVTSAQKNPTAFYLCASKGQGQLNQPQHFGDGTRLSIL.